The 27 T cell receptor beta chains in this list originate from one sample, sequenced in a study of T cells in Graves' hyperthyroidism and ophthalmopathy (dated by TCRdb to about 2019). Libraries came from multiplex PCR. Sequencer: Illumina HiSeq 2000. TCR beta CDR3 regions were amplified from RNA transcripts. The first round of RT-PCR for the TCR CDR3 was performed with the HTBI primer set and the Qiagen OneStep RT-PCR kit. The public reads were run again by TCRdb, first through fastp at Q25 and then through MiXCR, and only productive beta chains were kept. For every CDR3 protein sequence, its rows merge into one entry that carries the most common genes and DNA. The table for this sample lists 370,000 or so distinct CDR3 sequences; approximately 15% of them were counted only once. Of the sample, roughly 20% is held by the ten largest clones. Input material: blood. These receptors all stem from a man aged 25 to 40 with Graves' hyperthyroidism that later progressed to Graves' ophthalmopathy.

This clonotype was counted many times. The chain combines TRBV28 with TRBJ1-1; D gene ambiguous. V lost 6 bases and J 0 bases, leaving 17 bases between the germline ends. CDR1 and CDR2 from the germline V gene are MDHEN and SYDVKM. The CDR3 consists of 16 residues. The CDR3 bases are TGTGCCAGCAGGTCCACCCCGAGGGCGGTGAACACTGAAGCTTTCTTT. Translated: CASRSTPRAVNTEAFF.

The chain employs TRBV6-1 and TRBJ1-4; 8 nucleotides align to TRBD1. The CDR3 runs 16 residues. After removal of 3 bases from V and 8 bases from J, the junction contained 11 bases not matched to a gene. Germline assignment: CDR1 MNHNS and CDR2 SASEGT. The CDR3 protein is CASSDKPTGGKEKLFF. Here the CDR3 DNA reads TGTGCCAGCAGTGATAAGCCTACAGGGGGAAAGGAAAAACTGTTTTTT.

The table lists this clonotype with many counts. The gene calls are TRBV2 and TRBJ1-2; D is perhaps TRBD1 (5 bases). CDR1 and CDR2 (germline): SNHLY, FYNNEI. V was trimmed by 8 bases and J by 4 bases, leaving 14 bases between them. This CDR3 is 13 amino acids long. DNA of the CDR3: TGTGCCAGCGGGGGTGGATATCTCTATGGCTACACCTTC. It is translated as CASGGGYLYGYTF.

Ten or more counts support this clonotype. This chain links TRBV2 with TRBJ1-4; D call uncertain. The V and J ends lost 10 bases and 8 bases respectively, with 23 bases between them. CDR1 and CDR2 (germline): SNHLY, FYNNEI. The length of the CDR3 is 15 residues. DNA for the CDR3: TGTGCCAACTCTTGGGCGGAGGGTCGTAGGGAAAAACTGTTTTTT. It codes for CANSWAEGRREKLFF. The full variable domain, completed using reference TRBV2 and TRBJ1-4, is EPEVTQTPSHQVTQMGQEVILRCVPISNHLYFYWYRQILGQKVEFLVSFYNNEISEKSEIFDDQFSVERPDGSNFTLKIRSTKLEDSAMYFCANSWAEGRREKLFFGSGTQLSVL.

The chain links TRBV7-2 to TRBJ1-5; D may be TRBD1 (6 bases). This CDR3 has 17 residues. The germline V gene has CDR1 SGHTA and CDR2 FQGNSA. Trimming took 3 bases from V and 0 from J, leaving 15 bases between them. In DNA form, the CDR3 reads TGTGCCAGCAGCTTCCGCAGGGGCGGATATAGCAATCAGCCCCAGCATTTT. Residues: CASSFRRGGYSNQPQHF. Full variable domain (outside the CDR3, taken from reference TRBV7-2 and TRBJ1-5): GAGVSQSPSNKVTEKGKDVELRCDPISGHTALYWYRQSLGQGLEFLIYFQGNSAPDKSGLPSDRFSAERTGGSVSTLTIQRTQQEDSAVYLCASSFRRGGYSNQPQHFGDGTRLSIL.

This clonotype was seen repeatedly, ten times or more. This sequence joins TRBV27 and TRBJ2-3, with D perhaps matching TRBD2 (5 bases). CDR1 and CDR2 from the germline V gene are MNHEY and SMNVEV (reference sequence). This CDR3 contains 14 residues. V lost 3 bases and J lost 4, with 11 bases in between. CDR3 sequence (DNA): TGTGCCAGCAGTTTTGGAGTAGCGTCAGATACGCAGTATTTT. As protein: CASSFGVASDTQYF.

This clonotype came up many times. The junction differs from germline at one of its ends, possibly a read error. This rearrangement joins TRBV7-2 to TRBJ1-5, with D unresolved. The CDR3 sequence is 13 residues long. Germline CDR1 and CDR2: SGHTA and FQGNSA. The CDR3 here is CASSLARDQPQHF. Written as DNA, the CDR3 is TGCGCCAGCAGCTTGGCCCGGGATCAGCCCCAGCATTTT.

CDR3 region: CSVEDLRDTGELFF. CDR3 DNA: TGCAGCGTTGAAGATCTGAGGGACACCGGGGAGCTGTTTTTT. The chain has TRBV29-1 and TRBJ2-2, with D perhaps TRBD2 (5 bases). In germline, CDR1 is SQVTM, CDR2 ANQGSEA. V gave up 0 bases and J gave up 3 bases, with 8 bases separating them. There are 14 residues in the CDR3.

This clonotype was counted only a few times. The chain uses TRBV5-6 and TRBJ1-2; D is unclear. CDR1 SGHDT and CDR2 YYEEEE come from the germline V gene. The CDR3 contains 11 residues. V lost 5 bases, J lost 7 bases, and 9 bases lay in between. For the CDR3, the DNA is TGTGCCAGCAGTGGGAGGGCTGGCTACACCTTC. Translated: CASSGRAGYTF.

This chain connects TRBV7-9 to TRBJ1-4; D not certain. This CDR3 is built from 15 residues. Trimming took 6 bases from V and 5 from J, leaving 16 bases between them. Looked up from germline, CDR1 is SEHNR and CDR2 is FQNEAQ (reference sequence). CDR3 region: CASSPLGRENEKLFF. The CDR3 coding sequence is TGTGCCAGCAGTCCACTCGGACGGGAAAATGAAAAACTGTTTTTT.

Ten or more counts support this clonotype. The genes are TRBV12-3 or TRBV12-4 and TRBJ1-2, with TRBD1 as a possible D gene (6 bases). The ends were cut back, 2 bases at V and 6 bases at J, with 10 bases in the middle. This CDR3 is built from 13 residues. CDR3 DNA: TGTGCCAGCAGTTTAAATCAGGGGAATGGCTACACCTTC. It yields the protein CASSLNQGNGYTF.

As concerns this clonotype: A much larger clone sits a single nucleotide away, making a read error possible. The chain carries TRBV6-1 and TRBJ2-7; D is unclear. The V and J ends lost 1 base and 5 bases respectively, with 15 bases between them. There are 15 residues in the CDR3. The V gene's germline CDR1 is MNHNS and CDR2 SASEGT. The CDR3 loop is CASSEEGAQFHEQYF. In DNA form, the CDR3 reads TGTGCCAGCAGTGAAGAAGGTGCACAGTTCCACGAGCAGTACTTC.

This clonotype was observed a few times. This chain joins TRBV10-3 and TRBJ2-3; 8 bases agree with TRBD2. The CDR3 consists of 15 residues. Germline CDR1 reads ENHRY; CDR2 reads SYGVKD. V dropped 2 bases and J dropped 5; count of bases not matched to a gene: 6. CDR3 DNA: TGTGCCATCAGTGAGACGGGACTAGGGCAAGATACGCAGTATTTT. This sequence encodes CAISETGLGQDTQYF.

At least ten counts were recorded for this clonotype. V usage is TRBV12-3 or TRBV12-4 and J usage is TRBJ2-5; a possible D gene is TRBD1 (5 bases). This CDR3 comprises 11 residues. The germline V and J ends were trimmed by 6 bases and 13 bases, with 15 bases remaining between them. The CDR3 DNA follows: TGTGCCAGCAGCCTTGGGCAGGGATCGTACTTC. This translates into CASSLGQGSYF.

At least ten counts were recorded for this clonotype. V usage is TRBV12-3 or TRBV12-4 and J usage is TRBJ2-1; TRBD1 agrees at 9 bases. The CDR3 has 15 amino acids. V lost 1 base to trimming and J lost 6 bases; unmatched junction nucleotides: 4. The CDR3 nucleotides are TGTGCCAGCAGTTTAGGGGACAGGGTCCTCAATGAGCAGTTCTTC. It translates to CASSLGDRVLNEQFF.

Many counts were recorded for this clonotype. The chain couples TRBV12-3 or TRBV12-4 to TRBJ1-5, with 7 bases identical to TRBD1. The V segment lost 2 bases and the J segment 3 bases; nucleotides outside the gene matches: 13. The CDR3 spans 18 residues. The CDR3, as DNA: TGTGCCAGCAGTTTACCCCCGGACAGGAAGCGACTCAATCAGCCCCAGCATTTT. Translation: CASSLPPDRKRLNQPQHF.

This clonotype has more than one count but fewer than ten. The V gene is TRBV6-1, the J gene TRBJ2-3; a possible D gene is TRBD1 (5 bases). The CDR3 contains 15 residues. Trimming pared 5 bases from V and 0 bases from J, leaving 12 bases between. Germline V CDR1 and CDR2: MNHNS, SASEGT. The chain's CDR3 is CASSLRQSSTDTQYF. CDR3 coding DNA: TGTGCCAGCAGTTTGCGACAGTCTAGCACAGATACGCAGTATTTT.

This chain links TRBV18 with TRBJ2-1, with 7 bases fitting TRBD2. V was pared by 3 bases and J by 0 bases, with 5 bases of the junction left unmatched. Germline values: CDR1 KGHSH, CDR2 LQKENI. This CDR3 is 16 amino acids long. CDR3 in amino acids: CASSPSGAFSYNEQFF. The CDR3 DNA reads TGTGCCAGCTCACCCAGCGGGGCCTTCTCCTACAATGAGCAGTTCTTC.

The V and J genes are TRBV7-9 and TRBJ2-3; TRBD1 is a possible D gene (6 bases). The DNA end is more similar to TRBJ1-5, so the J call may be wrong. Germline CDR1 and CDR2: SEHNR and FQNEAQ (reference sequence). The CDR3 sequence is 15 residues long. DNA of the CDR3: TGTGCCAGCAGCCCCACAGGGAGTAGCACAGATACGCAGCATTTT. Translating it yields CASSPTGSSTDTQHF.

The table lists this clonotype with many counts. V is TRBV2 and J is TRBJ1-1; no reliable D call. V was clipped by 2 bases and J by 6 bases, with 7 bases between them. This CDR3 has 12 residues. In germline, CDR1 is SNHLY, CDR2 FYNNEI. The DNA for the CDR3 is TGTGCCAGCAGTGAACGGGGTTCTGAAGCTTTCTTT. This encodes CASSERGSEAFF.

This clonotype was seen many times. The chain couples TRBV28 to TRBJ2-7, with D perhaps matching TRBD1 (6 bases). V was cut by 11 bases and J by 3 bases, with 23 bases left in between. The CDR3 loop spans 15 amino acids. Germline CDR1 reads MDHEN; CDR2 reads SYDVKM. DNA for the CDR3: TGTGCCTCTCAGAGGGGGTCGGACAGAAACTACGAGCAGTACTTC. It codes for CASQRGSDRNYEQYF.

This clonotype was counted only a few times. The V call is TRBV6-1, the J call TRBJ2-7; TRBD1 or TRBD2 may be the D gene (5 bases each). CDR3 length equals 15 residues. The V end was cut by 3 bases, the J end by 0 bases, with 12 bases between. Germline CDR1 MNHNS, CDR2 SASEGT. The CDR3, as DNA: TGTGCCAGCAGTGACGACAGTGGGGGCTCCTACGAGCAGTACTTC. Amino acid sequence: CASSDDSGGSYEQYF.

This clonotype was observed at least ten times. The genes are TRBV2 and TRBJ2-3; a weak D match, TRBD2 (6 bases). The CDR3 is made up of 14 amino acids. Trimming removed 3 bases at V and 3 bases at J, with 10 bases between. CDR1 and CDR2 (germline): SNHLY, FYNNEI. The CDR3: CASSDAGQTDTQYF. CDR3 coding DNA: TGTGCCAGCAGTGACGCGGGGCAGACAGATACGCAGTATTTT.

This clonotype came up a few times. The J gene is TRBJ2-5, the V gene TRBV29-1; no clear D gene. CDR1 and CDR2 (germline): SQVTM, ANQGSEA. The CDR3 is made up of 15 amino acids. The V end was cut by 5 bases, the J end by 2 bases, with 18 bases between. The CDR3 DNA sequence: TGCAGCGTTCTACACTTTTTTAGGCCGCAAGAGACCCAGTACTTC. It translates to CSVLHFFRPQETQYF. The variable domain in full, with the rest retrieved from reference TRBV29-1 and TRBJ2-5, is SAVISQKPSRDICQRGTSLTIQCQVDSQVTMMFWYRQQPGQSLTLIATANQGSEATYESGFVIDKFPISRPNLTFSTLTVSNMSPEDSSIYLCSVLHFFRPQETQYFGPGTRLLVL.

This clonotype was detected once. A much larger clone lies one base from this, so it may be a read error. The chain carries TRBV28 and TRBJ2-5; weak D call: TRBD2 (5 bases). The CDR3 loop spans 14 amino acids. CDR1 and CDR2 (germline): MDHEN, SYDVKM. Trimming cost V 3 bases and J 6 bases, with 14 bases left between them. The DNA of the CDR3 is TGTGCCAGCAGTTTCAAGAGGGCTCCAAAGACCCAGTACTTC. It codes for CASSFKRAPKTQYF.

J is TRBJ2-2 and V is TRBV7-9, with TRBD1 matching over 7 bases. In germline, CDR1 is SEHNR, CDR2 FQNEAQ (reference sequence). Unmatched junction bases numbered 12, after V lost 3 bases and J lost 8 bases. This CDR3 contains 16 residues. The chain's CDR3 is CASSFFPDRRTGELFF. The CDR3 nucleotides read TGTGCCAGCAGCTTCTTCCCGGACAGGAGAACTGGGGAGCTGTTTTTT. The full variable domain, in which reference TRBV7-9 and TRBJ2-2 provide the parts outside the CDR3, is DTGVSQNPRHKITKRGQNVTFRCDPISEHNRLYWYRQTLGQGPEFLTYFQNEAQLEKSRLLSDRFSAERPKGSFSTLEIQRTEQGDSAMYLCASSFFPDRRTGELFFGEGSRLTVL.

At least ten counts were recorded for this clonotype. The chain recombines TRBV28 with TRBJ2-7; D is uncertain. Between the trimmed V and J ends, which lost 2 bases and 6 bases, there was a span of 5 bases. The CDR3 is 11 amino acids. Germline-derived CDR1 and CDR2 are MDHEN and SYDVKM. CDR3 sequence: CASSLGFEQYF. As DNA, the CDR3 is TGTGCCAGCAGTTTAGGGTTCGAGCAGTACTTC.